This entry features one T cell receptor beta chain sequence. Assay used: immunoSEQ multiplex PCR; TCRdb lists only in-frame clones, some missing. The sample consists of 150,000 to 200,000 clones, around 86% of them appearing once. This entry comes from a study of cytomegalovirus exposure and HLA in healthy donors. Germline V gene sequence: CDR1 SEHNR, CDR2 FQNEAQ (reference sequence). The V segment lost 4 bases and the J segment 10 bases; nucleotides outside the gene matches: 12. This CDR3 contains 15 residues. The sample consisted of PBMCs. The receptor was derived from a man aged 25 to 40 in good health and CMV-seropositive. This sequence joins TRBV7-9 and TRBJ2-3; 9 bases map to TRBD1. The CDR3 loop is CASSSETNDRGAQYF. The CDR3 bases are TGTGCCAGCAGCTCAGAGACGAACGACAGGGGGGCGCAGTATTTT.